This T cell receptor (beta chain) is drawn from a study of cytomegalovirus exposure and HLA in healthy donors. Study observations and caveats: Per published reports, the classifier diagnosed cytomegalovirus status with high specificity and sensitivity.

Sequencing used immunoSEQ multiplex PCR; TCRdb keeps in-frame clones, though not all of them. The sample includes about 130,000 clones, 89% of them seen just once. In the case of this clone: Its antigen is still unknown.

V was cut by 4 bases and J by 4 bases, with 11 bases left in between. Germline values: CDR1 SGHNT, CDR2 YENEEA. The CDR3 sequence is 13 residues long. The sequencing sample was made of PBMCs. The sequence came from a woman under 30 in good health and CMV-seropositive. V gene TRBV11-3 combines with J gene TRBJ2-7; D is ambiguous. The DNA of the CDR3 is TGTGCCAGCAGCTCCGGAAGCGCTTACGAGCAGTACTTC. It is translated as CASSSGSAYEQYF.